The T cell receptor (beta chain) under discussion was sequenced for a study of T cell responses to AZD1222 COVID-19 vaccine. Per the germline V gene, CDR1 is LGHDT and CDR2 is YNNKEL (reference sequence). V lost 6 bases to trimming and J lost 3 bases, with 15 bases between them. This CDR3 region has 16 residues. Study-wide points: The donor cohort was predominantly white British with a female majority, and clonal diversity may have been underestimated. Spike was spanned by vaccine-associated CD4 TCRs, with dominance at 160-218 and 743-854. Only after the peak T cell response were repertoires sampled.

A word on this clone: Its specificity is unknown.

TCRdb's copy holds only in-frame clones and misses some; the assay was immunoSEQ multiplex PCR. The table shows 85,000 to 100,000 clones, with 80% to 95% occurring only once. Pooling of second doses given at about 4 or about 12 weeks was done. This sequence was found in an adult who received the AZD1222 COVID-19 vaccine. V usage is TRBV3-1 (or the pseudogene TRBV3-2) and J usage is TRBJ1-6; possible D gene TRBD1, 5 bases. The specimen comprised peripheral blood, sampled 28 days after the second AZD1222 dose. CDR3 amino acids: CASSTTRGNYNSPLHF. The CDR3, as DNA: TGTGCCAGCAGTACTACCCGGGGGAACTATAATTCACCCCTCCACTTT.